These 30 T cell receptor beta chains share one sample of origin, sequenced in a study of blood T cells in healthy people across ages. Combining a sample-barcoded 5' primer with a J-beta primer mix, a second PCR ran for roughly 7 to 12 cycles. MiXCR was run by TCRdb on the 5' RACE reads, yielding one entry per CDR3 protein. The data show over a million distinct CDR3 sequences, approximately 42% seen once. The material sequenced was blood. The receptor set was obtained from a woman younger than 30 in good health.

The sample holds a few counts of this clonotype. The V call is TRBV12-3 or TRBV12-4, the J call TRBJ1-1; D is unresolved. The CDR3 runs to 11 residues. Between the trimmed V and J ends, which lost 6 bases and 3 bases, there was a span of 5 bases. The CDR3 DNA reads TGTGCCAGCAGATCCTACACTGAAGCTTTCTTT. The encoded protein is CASRSYTEAFF.

This clonotype was seen a handful of times. The rearrangement uses TRBV7-2 and TRBJ2-7, with TRBD1 matching over 7 bases. CDR1 and CDR2 from the germline V gene are SGHTA and FQGNSA. The CDR3 is 16 amino acids. The V and J ends lost 1 base and 0 bases, in that order; junction bases with no gene match: 6. CDR3 sequence reads: CASSLDAGDSSYEQYF. CDR3 nucleotides: TGTGCCAGCAGCTTAGATGCAGGGGACAGCTCCTACGAGCAGTACTTC.

The chain has TRBV27 and TRBJ2-5, with D unclear. The germline CDR1 and CDR2 sequences are MNHEY and SMNVEV (reference sequence). Trimming removed 0 bases at V and 11 bases at J, with 16 bases between. This CDR3 region has 14 residues. CDR3 sequence (DNA): TGTGCCAGCAGTTTATCTTCTGGGTTCAATGAGCAGTACTTC. Translating it yields CASSLSSGFNEQYF.

Concerning this clonotype: At one end the junction does not follow the germline gene, possibly because of a read error. The chain employs TRBV7-2 and TRBJ2-1; 9 bases map to TRBD2. Germline V CDR1 and CDR2: SGHTA, FQGNSA. This CDR3 is built from 14 residues. The CDR3 loop reads CASSVAGAFNEQFF. As DNA, the CDR3 is TGTGCCAGCAGCGTAGCGGGAGCATTTAATGAGCAGTTCTTC.

This chain connects TRBV20-1 to TRBJ2-2; the D gene is possibly TRBD2 (5 bases). CDR3 length: 14 amino acids. Germline V gene data show CDR1 as DFQATT and CDR2 as SNEGSKA (reference sequence). The ends were cut back, 4 bases at V and 0 bases at J, with 9 bases in the middle. CDR3: CSANPGTNTGELFF. The DNA for the CDR3 is TGCAGTGCTAATCCGGGGACGAACACCGGGGAGCTGTTTTTT.

This clonotype was observed at least ten times. This chain joins TRBV7-9 and TRBJ2-7; tentatively, D is TRBD1 or TRBD2 (5 bases each). The germline V and J ends were trimmed by 2 bases and 7 bases, with 12 bases remaining between them. The CDR3 is 13 amino acids. Germline-derived CDR1 and CDR2 are SEHNR and FQNEAQ (reference sequence). The CDR3 here is CASSLPPGREQYF. In DNA form, the CDR3 reads TGTGCCAGCAGCTTACCCCCAGGGAGAGAGCAGTACTTC.

This clonotype was found a few times. This rearrangement joins TRBV11-2 to TRBJ2-7; D is undetermined. The CDR3 is made up of 16 amino acids. V lost 1 base, J lost 2 bases, and 15 bases lay in between. CDR1 is SGHAT and CDR2 is FQNNGV in the germline V gene. The CDR3 loop reads CASSLGPDILAYEQYF. In DNA, the CDR3 is TGTGCCAGCAGCTTAGGTCCAGACATTTTGGCCTACGAGCAGTACTTC.

The table lists this clonotype with a few counts. This rearrangement joins TRBV7-9 to TRBJ2-7; 9 bases match TRBD2. The germline V gene has CDR1 SEHNR and CDR2 FQNEAQ (reference sequence). Losses at the gene ends were 2 bases for V and 7 bases for J; bases not matched to a gene: 9. This CDR3 spans 15 amino acids. In DNA, the CDR3 is TGTGCCAGCAGCTTATTTAGCGGGAGCATGAATGAGCAGTACTTC. Protein: CASSLFSGSMNEQYF.

The chain couples TRBV7-9 to TRBJ2-2; 9 positions match TRBD2. V lost 3 bases to trimming and J lost 0 bases; unmatched junction nucleotides: 2. From germline, CDR1 is SEHNR and CDR2 FQNEAQ (reference sequence). The CDR3 consists of 16 residues. The CDR3 here is CASSFAGGPNTGELFF. The CDR3 bases are TGTGCCAGCAGCTTCGCGGGGGGGCCGAACACCGGGGAGCTGTTTTTT.

The chain uses TRBV11-2 and TRBJ2-1; D not resolved. V was pared by 8 bases and J by 6 bases, with 14 bases between. This CDR3 region has 13 residues. Per the germline V gene, CDR1 is SGHAT and CDR2 is FQNNGV. CDR3 protein: CASRRPGTNEQFF. CDR3 DNA sequence: TGTGCCAGCCGCCGACCCGGCACCAATGAGCAGTTCTTC.

The chain recombines TRBV29-1 with TRBJ2-7, with D perhaps TRBD2 (5 bases). Trimming stripped 2 bases from V and 0 bases from J, with 14 bases between. Germline CDR1 and CDR2: SQVTM and ANQGSEA. The CDR3 contains 15 residues. The CDR3 loop reads CSVEMSGIGSYEQYF. The CDR3 DNA is TGCAGCGTTGAAATGTCGGGAATCGGCTCCTACGAGCAGTACTTC.

This clonotype was seen a few times. In DNA form, the CDR3 reads TGTGCCAGCAGAGATACTCAGGGGGTCGAGCAGTACTTC. Protein product: CASRDTQGVEQYF. V gene TRBV5-5 combines with J gene TRBJ2-7; TRBD1 agrees at 7 bases. J gave up 6 bases and V 5 bases, and 8 bases lay outside the gene matches. Germline-derived CDR1 and CDR2 are SGHKS and YYEKEE (reference sequence). The CDR3 extends over 13 amino acids.

This clonotype was detected only once. This chain uses TRBV28 with TRBJ1-2, with 10 bases lining up with TRBD1. V lost 6 bases to trimming and J lost 7 bases; unmatched junction nucleotides: 11. CDR1 and CDR2 from the germline V gene are MDHEN and SYDVKM. There are 15 residues in the CDR3. CDR3 nucleotides: TGTGCCAGCAGCGATCCCGGGACAGGGGCGGGTGGCTACACCTTC. Its translation: CASSDPGTGAGGYTF.

This clonotype was observed once. The chain is built from TRBV12-3 or TRBV12-4 and TRBJ2-7, with D possibly TRBD2 on 6 matching bases. This CDR3 is 13 amino acids long. V gave up 5 bases and J gave up 6 bases, with 14 bases separating them. CDR3 amino acids: CASSVRLGCEQYF. The CDR3, as DNA: TGTGCCAGCAGTGTAAGACTAGGGTGCGAGCAGTACTTC.

The chain is built from TRBV9 and TRBJ2-7; D gene ambiguous. Germline V CDR1 and CDR2: SGDLS, YYNGEE. V was shortened by 3 bases and J by 1 base, with 11 bases between the two germline ends. The CDR3 has 14 amino acids. CDR3 sequence: CASSEDAGSYEQYF. The CDR3 DNA is TGTGCCAGCAGCGAGGACGCAGGATCCTACGAGCAGTACTTC.

This clonotype was found a few times. A clone one base away is much larger, so this may be a read error. The chain links TRBV12-3 or TRBV12-4 to TRBJ2-7, with 7 bases identical to TRBD1. The CDR3 sequence is 13 residues long. V dropped 7 bases and J dropped 6; count of bases not matched to a gene: 9. The CDR3 is CASTRQGEGEQYF. CDR3 coding DNA: TGTGCCAGCACCAGACAGGGTGAGGGCGAGCAGTACTTC.

This clonotype occurred once. The genes are TRBV7-9 and TRBJ2-7, with D possibly TRBD1 on 6 matching bases. With 4 bases removed from V and 3 bases from J, the gap between germline ends came to 22 bases. Germline values: CDR1 SEHNR, CDR2 FQNEAQ (reference sequence). This CDR3 has 17 residues. Here the CDR3 reads CASSSPAYGTRHYEQYF. CDR3 DNA: TGTGCCAGCAGCTCCCCGGCCTACGGGACACGGCACTACGAGCAGTACTTC.

This clonotype was seen many times. This may come from a read error, since a much larger clone is one base off. The chain uses TRBV2 and TRBJ2-1; unclear D gene. CDR1 is SNHLY and CDR2 is FYNNEI in the germline V gene. The ends were cut back, 7 bases at V and 2 bases at J, with 3 bases in the middle. CDR3 length equals 11 residues. In DNA, the CDR3 is TGTGCCAGCACCCCCTACAATGAGCAGTTCTTC. It is translated as CASTPYNEQFF. Together with reference TRBV2 and TRBJ2-1, the CDR3 gives the full variable domain: EPEVTQTPSHQVTQMGQEVILRCVPISNHLYFYWYRQILGQKVEFLVSFYNNEISEKSEIFDDQFSVERPDGSNFTLKIRSTKLEDSAMYFCASTPYNEQFFGPGTRLTVL.

This clonotype was picked up many times. This chain links TRBV11-1 with TRBJ2-3, with TRBD1 identical over 12 bases. The CDR3 length is 15 residues. In germline, CDR1 is SGHAT, CDR2 FQDESV (reference sequence). The V segment lost 7 bases and the J segment 3 bases; nucleotides outside the gene matches: 5. CDR3 residues: CASTPGQGATDTQYF. The CDR3 coding sequence is TGTGCCAGCACCCCGGGACAGGGGGCGACAGATACGCAGTATTTT.

The chain uses TRBV4-3 and TRBJ2-1; a weak D match, TRBD2 (5 bases). The CDR3 has 13 amino acids. V shed 1 base and J shed 9 bases, with 10 bases lying between them. Germline values: CDR1 LGHNA, CDR2 YSLEER. The chain's CDR3 is CASSQGQRSEQFF. As DNA, the CDR3 is TGCGCCAGCAGCCAAGGCCAGCGGAGTGAGCAGTTCTTC.

There are a few counts of this clonotype. The chain is built from TRBV5-1 and TRBJ2-1; D remains unclear. The CDR3 sequence is 13 residues long. Trimming left V 1 base short and J 5 bases short, with 7 bases between. Germline V CDR1 and CDR2: SGHRS, YFSETQ. CDR3 bases: TGCGCCAGCAGCTTGCCACCAGACAATGAGCAGTTCTTC. Translating it yields CASSLPPDNEQFF.

The sample holds a few counts of this clonotype. The chain is built from TRBV29-1 and TRBJ1-1; D is uncertain. The CDR3 consists of 15 residues. The ends were cut back, 0 bases at V and 4 bases at J, with 15 bases in the middle. CDR1 and CDR2 (germline): SQVTM, ANQGSEA. Here the CDR3 reads CSVEDIRRGFTEAFF. Here the CDR3 DNA reads TGCAGCGTTGAAGATATTCGGAGAGGATTCACTGAAGCTTTCTTT. The full variable domain, with the rest looked up from reference TRBV29-1 and TRBJ1-1, is SAVISQKPSRDICQRGTSLTIQCQVDSQVTMMFWYRQQPGQSLTLIATANQGSEATYESGFVIDKFPISRPNLTFSTLTVSNMSPEDSSIYLCSVEDIRRGFTEAFFGQGTRLTVV.

V is TRBV11-2 and J is TRBJ2-6; 8 bases fit TRBD1. This CDR3 has 16 residues. The germline gives CDR1 SGHAT, CDR2 FQNNGV. The V segment lost 2 bases and the J segment 4 bases; nucleotides outside the gene matches: 4. The CDR3 loop reads CASSLMTGVGANVLTF. For the CDR3, the DNA is TGTGCCAGCAGCTTAATGACAGGGGTCGGGGCCAACGTCCTGACTTTC.

The table lists this clonotype with a few counts. The V gene is TRBV29-1, the J gene TRBJ2-5, with 8 bases aligning to TRBD2. The CDR3 is 14 residues long. Germline values: CDR1 SQVTM, CDR2 ANQGSEA. The ends lost 6 bases at V and 11 bases at J; junction bases unmatched: 17. The chain's CDR3 is CSVGRGPTRDEQYF. CDR3 nucleotide sequence: TGCAGCGTCGGGAGGGGACCAACGAGGGATGAGCAGTACTTC. Variable domain in full (rest from reference TRBV29-1 and TRBJ2-5): SAVISQKPSRDICQRGTSLTIQCQVDSQVTMMFWYRQQPGQSLTLIATANQGSEATYESGFVIDKFPISRPNLTFSTLTVSNMSPEDSSIYLCSVGRGPTRDEQYFGPGTRLLVL.

The gene calls are TRBV7-9 and TRBJ2-7; possibly TRBD1 for D (5 bases). V was pared by 5 bases and J by 2 bases, with 10 bases between. This CDR3 spans 13 amino acids. Germline V gene lookup returns CDR1 SEHNR and CDR2 FQNEAQ (reference sequence). CDR3 sequence (DNA): TGTGCCAGCAGCGAGCAGGGTCCCTACGAGCAGTACTTC. It codes for CASSEQGPYEQYF.

With regard to this clonotype: Relative to the germline gene, one junction end is altered; a read error may explain this. CDR3 bases: TGTGCCTGCAGCCAAGATCGGTCCAATGAGCAGTTCTTC. This translates into CACSQDRSNEQFF. The chain joins TRBV4-2 to TRBJ2-1; D gene unclear. The CDR3 spans 13 residues. Germline V lookup: CDR1 LGHNA, CDR2 YNFKEQ.

This clonotype has a handful of counts. The chain employs TRBV27 and TRBJ2-1, with 8 bases fitting TRBD1. Germline loops: CDR1 MNHEY, CDR2 SMNVEV (reference sequence). The CDR3 is 16 residues long. J gave up 7 bases and V 2 bases, and 10 bases lay outside the gene matches. In nucleotides, the CDR3 is TGTGCCAGCAGTTTAGGGTGGACAGGGTCGTCGAATGAGCAGTTCTTC. Protein: CASSLGWTGSSNEQFF.

CDR3 sequence: CASSPRGDRGTYSNQPQHF. In DNA, the CDR3 is TGTGCCAGCAGCCCACGAGGGGACAGGGGGACCTATAGCAATCAGCCCCAGCATTTT. V usage is TRBV7-8 and J usage is TRBJ1-5; 11 bases match TRBD1. Germline V CDR1 and CDR2: SGHVS, FQNEAQ. This CDR3 spans 19 amino acids. J lost 0 bases, V lost 5 bases, and 12 bases had no gene match. The full variable domain, rest sourced from reference TRBV7-8 and TRBJ1-5, is GAGVSQSPRYKVAKRGQDVALRCDPISGHVSLFWYQQALGQGPEFLTYFQNEAQLDKSGLPSDRFFAERPEGSVSTLKIQRTQQEDSAVYLCASSPRGDRGTYSNQPQHFGDGTRLSIL.

Many counts were recorded for this clonotype. V usage is TRBV7-2 and J usage is TRBJ2-3; D may correspond to TRBD1 or TRBD2 (5 bases each). Germline-derived CDR1 and CDR2 are SGHTA and FQGNSA. CDR3 length equals 16 residues. Trimming took off 1 base at V and 0 bases at J, with 11 bases between the two ends. CDR3 residues: CASSLGGWTSTDTQYF. For the CDR3, the DNA is TGTGCCAGCAGCTTAGGGGGCTGGACTAGCACAGATACGCAGTATTTT.

The chain uses TRBV6-1 and TRBJ2-7; 10 bases match TRBD2. The germline CDR1 and CDR2 sequences are MNHNS and SASEGT. This CDR3 region has 16 residues. V lost 2 bases and J lost 0; bases outside the gene matches: 4. The CDR3 is CASSEPASGSSYEQYF. The CDR3 bases are TGTGCCAGCAGTGAACCCGCTAGCGGGAGCTCCTACGAGCAGTACTTC.